The 27 T cell receptor beta chains reported below all come from one sample, sequenced in a study of circulating tumor DNA in untreated peripheral T-cell lymphoma. Here immunoSEQ multiplex PCR was the method, and the copy in TCRdb shows in-frame clones only, minus some. The sample lists some 2,200 clones, 70% to 75% occurring once. Sequencing was done on a sample of tumor tissue. Receptor source: a human donor with peripheral T-cell lymphoma.

V is TRBV19 and J is TRBJ2-6; TRBD1 matches at 11 bases. Looked up from germline, CDR1 is LNHDA and CDR2 is SQIVND (reference sequence). The V segment lost 5 bases and the J segment 4 bases; nucleotides outside the gene matches: 10. This CDR3 is built from 18 residues. The CDR3 region has the DNA TGTGCCAGTAGTCCTAGGACAGGGGGCGCGTCAGGGGCCAACGTCCTGACTTTC. This sequence encodes CASSPRTGGASGANVLTF.

The chain combines TRBV11-1 with TRBJ1-4; D is possibly TRBD1 (6 bases). Germline V lookup: CDR1 SGHAT, CDR2 FQDESV (reference sequence). This CDR3 region has 15 residues. The V gene lost 5 bases and the J gene lost 7 bases, with 17 bases spanning the gap. In DNA form, the CDR3 reads TGTGCCAGCAGCGTGTCAACAGGGTTTACTGAAAAACTGTTTTTT. Residues: CASSVSTGFTEKLFF. The whole variable domain, filled in from reference TRBV11-1 and TRBJ1-4, reads EAEVAQSPRYKITEKSQAVAFWCDPISGHATLYWYRQILGQGPELLVQFQDESVVDDSQLPKDRFSAERLKGVDSTLKIQPAELGDSAMYLCASSVSTGFTEKLFFGSGTQLSVL.

The chain uses TRBV1 and TRBJ1-4; the table calls TRBD1, which could not be checked here. TRBV1 is a known pseudogene. This CDR3 is built from 14 residues. CDR3 sequence reads: CASSLRQGGEKLFF. CDR3 nucleotides: TGCGCCAGCAGCCTTAGACAGGGAGGTGAAAAATTGTTTTTT.

The chain joins TRBV6-8 to TRBJ1-5; D is uncertain. CDR1 is MNHGY and CDR2 is SAAAGT in the germline V gene. The germline V and J ends were trimmed by 2 bases and 1 base, with 3 bases remaining between them. CDR3 length: 13 residues. This chain's CDR3 is CASSYRSNQPQHF. CDR3 sequence (DNA): TGTGCCAGCAGTTACAGGAGCAATCAGCCCCAGCATTTT.

CDR3 in amino acids: CASSIGGLTDTQYF. CDR3 nucleotides: TGTGCCAGTAGTATAGGTGGACTAACAGATACGCAGTATTTT. V usage is TRBV19 and J usage is TRBJ2-3; the D gene is possibly TRBD2 (6 bases). This CDR3 comprises 14 residues. CDR1 is LNHDA and CDR2 is SQIVND in the germline V gene (reference sequence). Trimming took 1 base from V and 3 from J, leaving 8 bases between them.

The chain carries TRBV9 and TRBJ2-7; TRBD1 aligns across 7 bases. This CDR3 is built from 16 residues. Germline values: CDR1 SGDLS, CDR2 YYNGEE. V lost 4 bases to trimming and J lost 2 bases; unmatched junction nucleotides: 12. This chain's CDR3 is CASSPGHRDSTYEQYF. CDR3 DNA sequence: TGTGCCAGCAGCCCCGGGCACCGGGACAGTACCTACGAGCAGTACTTC. Looking up the rest from reference TRBV9 and TRBJ2-7 gives the full variable domain: DSGVTQTPKHLITATGQRVTLRCSPRSGDLSVYWYQQSLDQGLQFLIQYYNGEERAKGNILERFSAQQFPDLHSELNLSSLELGDSALYFCASSPGHRDSTYEQYFGPGTRLTVT.

The chain combines TRBV18 with TRBJ1-6, with 7 bases aligning to TRBD1. J was trimmed by 7 bases and V by 0 bases; bases with no gene match: 6. Germline-derived CDR1 and CDR2 are KGHSH and LQKENI. The CDR3 has 16 residues. The chain's CDR3 is CASSPPNRGANSPLHF. In DNA form, the CDR3 reads TGTGCCAGCTCACCACCCAACAGGGGCGCGAATTCACCCCTCCACTTT.

A few counts support this clone. Some base could not be read or is ambiguous, and its residue is marked X. This chain links TRBV11-3 with TRBJ2-1, with TRBD1 as a possible D gene (6 bases). The CDR3 runs 15 residues. Trimming removed 0 bases at V and 6 bases at J, with 12 bases between. Looked up from germline, CDR1 is SGHNT and CDR2 is YENEEA. Here the CDR3 DNA reads TGTGCCAGCAGCTTAGAGGRACAGGGCTTCAATGAGCAGTTCTTC. This translates into CASSLEXQGFNEQFF.

In its sample, this clone was seen once. This chain uses TRBV30 with TRBJ2-7; 12 nucleotides match TRBD2. Germline V gene lookup returns CDR1 GTSNPN and CDR2 SVGIG (reference sequence). This CDR3 comprises 15 residues. Germline trimming cut 2 bases from V and 5 bases from J; bases unmatched to any gene: 7. The CDR3 DNA sequence: TGTGCCTGGAGTTCCGGACTAGCGGGGACTGACGAGCAGTACTTC. The encoded protein is CAWSSGLAGTDEQYF.

The genes are TRBV6-8 and TRBJ1-5; 7 nucleotides match TRBD1. In germline, CDR1 is MNHGY, CDR2 SAAAGT. Trimming cost V 7 bases and J 8 bases; bases outside gene matches: 11. The CDR3 is 14 residues long. CDR3 DNA: TGTGCCAGCAACTCAGGGGGTGCCTGGGAGCCCCAGCATTTT. Translated: CASNSGGAWEPQHF.

The chain recombines TRBV7-6 with TRBJ2-6; D is perhaps TRBD2 (5 bases). The germline V gene encodes CDR1 SGHVS and CDR2 FNYEAQ. V was pared by 1 base and J by 0 bases, with 7 bases between. There are 16 residues in the CDR3. The CDR3 protein is CASSLVGSSGANVLTF. The CDR3 bases are TGTGCCAGCAGCTTAGTAGGGAGCTCTGGGGCCAACGTCCTGACTTTC.

In its sample, this clone was seen a few times. The chain recombines TRBV19 with TRBJ1-1; 8 bases match TRBD1. Germline V lookup: CDR1 LNHDA, CDR2 SQIVND (reference sequence). With 4 bases clipped from V and 4 bases from J, the junction kept 8 bases outside the gene matches. The CDR3 is 15 amino acids. The CDR3 loop reads CASSKDRVSSTEAFF. In DNA, the CDR3 is TGTGCCAGTAGTAAGGACAGGGTTTCGAGCACTGAAGCTTTCTTT.

The chain links TRBV6-8 to TRBJ1-2; 7 nucleotides match TRBD1. This CDR3 has 13 residues. Trimming removed 5 bases from V and 4 bases from J; junction bases left unmatched: 4. The germline V gene encodes CDR1 MNHGY and CDR2 SAAAGT. The CDR3 DNA reads TGTGCCAGCAGTGGACAGGAGGGCTATGGCTACACCTTC. It yields the protein CASSGQEGYGYTF.

The chain combines TRBV6-8 with TRBJ1-1; D gene uncertain. The CDR3 spans 12 residues. Trimming removed 6 bases from V and 3 bases from J, with 8 bases in between. The germline V gene has CDR1 MNHGY and CDR2 SAAAGT. CDR3 in DNA: TGTGCCAGCAGCAACGCGTACACTGAAGCTTTCTTT. Translated: CASSNAYTEAFF.

The chain employs TRBV6-8 and TRBJ2-1; TRBD2 matches at 11 bases. Germline V gene sequence: CDR1 MNHGY, CDR2 SAAAGT. V lost 6 bases and J lost 7; bases outside the gene matches: 8. The CDR3 is 15 residues long. The CDR3 reads CASRIAGGSMNEQFF. The CDR3 nucleotides read TGTGCCAGCAGAATAGCGGGAGGGTCCATGAATGAGCAGTTCTTC.

The V call is TRBV30, the J call TRBJ1-1; D call uncertain. Germline V gene lookup returns CDR1 GTSNPN and CDR2 SVGIG (reference sequence). Trimming took 4 bases from V and 0 from J, leaving 9 bases between them. The CDR3 is 13 amino acids. The CDR3 sequence: CAWTGALNTEAFF. CDR3 sequence (DNA): TGTGCCTGGACAGGAGCCCTGAACACTGAAGCTTTCTTT.

The chain uses TRBV10-2 and TRBJ1-2, with D perhaps matching TRBD1 (5 bases). The CDR3 is 12 amino acids. Trimming left V 0 bases short and J 6 bases short, with 5 bases between. Germline CDR1 reads WSHSY; CDR2 reads SAAADI. The CDR3 sequence is CASSESGHGYTF. In nucleotides, the CDR3 is TGCGCCAGCAGTGAGTCGGGACATGGCTACACCTTC.

This clone was seen just once. The chain joins TRBV5-1 to TRBJ1-3; a weak D match, TRBD1 (5 bases). V was shortened by 1 base and J by 4 bases, with 15 bases between the two germline ends. CDR3 size: 16 residues. Germline assignment: CDR1 SGHRS and CDR2 YFSETQ. The CDR3 nucleotides read TGCGCCAGCAGCTTGTTAGGGGAACTGAGAGGAAACACCATATATTTT. This sequence encodes CASSLLGELRGNTIYF.

The chain is built from TRBV5-5 and TRBJ2-5, with D perhaps being TRBD1 or TRBD2 (5 bases each). CDR3 length: 14 residues. V lost 7 bases, J lost 8 bases, and 21 bases lay in between. The germline V gene encodes CDR1 SGHKS and CDR2 YYEKEE (reference sequence). This CDR3 is CASSRGGNRETQYF. In DNA, the CDR3 is TGTGCCAGCTCCCGTGGGGGTAATCGAGAAACCCAGTACTTC.

This clone was observed a single time. The chain combines TRBV10-2 with TRBJ1-3; 8 positions match TRBD1. There are 16 residues in the CDR3. The V gene's germline CDR1 is WSHSY and CDR2 SAAADI. V lost 7 bases to trimming and J lost 0 bases; unmatched junction nucleotides: 8. CDR3 sequence reads: CASTPGQVASGNTIYF. The DNA for the CDR3 is TGCGCCAGCACCCCGGGACAGGTCGCCTCTGGAAACACCATATATTTT.

CDR3 nucleotide sequence: TGTGCCTGGAGTGGCTCAACCTCCTACAATGAGCAGTTCTTC. Encoded protein: CAWSGSTSYNEQFF. The gene calls are TRBV30 and TRBJ2-1; D is uncertain. Trimming took 1 base from V and 0 from J, leaving 7 bases between them. CDR1 is GTSNPN, CDR2 SVGIG, per germline (reference sequence). The CDR3 consists of 14 residues.

The chain carries TRBV19 and TRBJ1-1; a weak D match, TRBD1 (6 bases). The CDR3 runs to 13 residues. V gave up 9 bases and J gave up 0 bases, with 11 bases separating them. The V gene's germline CDR1 is LNHDA and CDR2 SQIVND (reference sequence). The CDR3 loop reads CARTRQVNTEAFF. DNA of the CDR3: TGTGCCAGAACGAGACAGGTGAACACTGAAGCTTTCTTT.

DNA of the CDR3: TGTGCCATCAGTGAGGGGAGGAGGGGGCAAGGAGAGACCCAGTACTTC. This codes for CAISEGRRGQGETQYF. The V and J genes are TRBV10-3 and TRBJ2-5; TRBD1 might be the D (7 bases). Per the germline V gene, CDR1 is ENHRY and CDR2 is SYGVKD. Trimming removed 2 bases at V and 4 bases at J, with 17 bases between. The CDR3 spans 16 residues.

The gene calls are TRBV28 and TRBJ1-4; 7 nucleotides align to TRBD1. The V gene's germline CDR1 is MDHEN and CDR2 SYDVKM. There are 14 residues in the CDR3. Trimming took 5 bases from V and 2 from J; bases not matched to a gene: 2. CDR3 region: CASSEQGTNEKLFF. CDR3 coding DNA: TGTGCCAGCAGTGAACAGGGGACTAATGAAAAACTGTTTTTT.

Note on this clone: The junction shows a germline mismatch at one end, possibly a read error. An ambiguous or unread base is present, and the residue it codes for is denoted X. CDR3 DNA: TGTGCCCGCAGCGKAGATGGGGGGGGTTATCAGCCCCAGCATTTT. Translated, it gives CARSXDGGGYQPQHF. This rearrangement joins TRBV9 to TRBJ1-5; a possible D gene is TRBD1 (5 bases). Germline loops: CDR1 SGDLS, CDR2 YYNGEE. The CDR3 loop spans 15 amino acids.

This chain joins TRBV19 and TRBJ1-1, with D unresolved. This CDR3 region has 15 residues. V was clipped by 7 bases and J by 4 bases, with 19 bases between them. CDR1 and CDR2 (germline): LNHDA, SQIVND (reference sequence). The CDR3 loop reads CASNQRTVGGTEAFF. The CDR3 nucleotides read TGTGCCAGTAACCAAAGGACGGTTGGTGGCACTGAAGCTTTCTTT.

This sequence joins TRBV29-1 and TRBJ2-3; 7 positions agree with TRBD2. V lost 4 bases and J lost 4; bases outside the gene matches: 8. This CDR3 has 14 residues. Germline-derived CDR1 and CDR2 are SQVTM and ANQGSEA. Written as DNA, the CDR3 is TGCAGCGTTGCAGGTTCCGCGGGGGCAGATACGCAGTATTTT. This gives the protein CSVAGSAGADTQYF.